The 9 T cell receptor beta chains in this list originate from one sample, sequenced in a study of cytomegalovirus exposure and HLA in healthy donors. The PCR employed 60 Vbeta primers together with 13 Jbeta primers. Clones were read by immunoSEQ multiplex PCR, and TCRdb kept only the in-frame ones, dropping some. The sample lists about 160,000 clones, around 80% occurring once. The sequenced sample was PBMCs. Source of these receptors: a man between 35 and 55 years old in good health and CMV-seronegative.

J is TRBJ2-1 and V is TRBV7-3, with TRBD1 matching 7 bases. Germline-derived CDR1 and CDR2 are SGHTA and FQGTGA. V shed 2 bases and J 4 bases; nucleotides not matched to a gene: 2. CDR3 size: 14 residues. The CDR3 coding sequence is TGTGCCAGCAGCTTACAGGGGGAGTACAATGAGCAGTTCTTC. Amino acid sequence: CASSLQGEYNEQFF.

The chain carries TRBV10-1 and TRBJ2-1; 7 nucleotides align to TRBD2. Germline V gene data show CDR1 as WNHNN and CDR2 as SYGVQD (reference sequence). V lost 10 bases, J lost 0 bases, and 9 bases stayed unmatched. The CDR3 contains 15 residues. CDR3 in amino acids: CATSNGGSSYNEQFF. The CDR3 nucleotides read TGCGCCACCTCGAACGGGGGGAGCTCCTACAATGAGCAGTTCTTC.

The genes are TRBV9 and TRBJ2-5; D remains ambiguous. The CDR3 totals 14 residues. Germline V CDR1 and CDR2: SGDLS, YYNGEE. V lost 0 bases and J lost 2, with 8 bases in between. For the CDR3, the DNA is TGTGCCAGCAGCGTAGCTAATCGACAAGAGACCCAGTACTTC. Its protein is CASSVANRQETQYF.

The rearrangement joins TRBV5-1 to TRBJ2-1, with 8 bases fitting TRBD2. The J segment lost 3 bases and the V segment lost 0 bases, leaving 2 bases of the junction unmatched. The germline V gene encodes CDR1 SGHRS and CDR2 YFSETQ. The CDR3 contains 15 residues. The CDR3 reads CASSLDGTSYNEQFF. Here the CDR3 DNA reads TGCGCCAGCAGCTTGGACGGGACTAGCTACAATGAGCAGTTCTTC.

The V call is TRBV6-1, the J call TRBJ1-5; D ambiguous. The CDR3 is 15 amino acids. Germline V gene sequence: CDR1 MNHNS, CDR2 SASEGT. V was clipped by 6 bases and J by 0 bases, with 12 bases between them. The DNA for the CDR3 is TGTGCCAGCAGGCACACAGTGAATAGCAATCAGCCCCAGCATTTT. As protein: CASRHTVNSNQPQHF.

As to this clone: One end of the junction does not line up with germline, which may come from a read error. The V call is TRBV7-9, the J call TRBJ2-2; perhaps TRBD2 as D (5 bases). This CDR3 has 12 amino acids. Germline V gene lookup returns CDR1 SEHNR and CDR2 FQNEAQ (reference sequence). The CDR3 here is CANSRGTGELFF. DNA for the CDR3: TGTGCCAACAGCCGGGGCACCGGGGAGCTGTTTTTT.

A few counts support this clone. The genes are TRBV5-6 and TRBJ2-1; 8 nucleotides line up with TRBD2. The germline gives CDR1 SGHDT, CDR2 YYEEEE. The CDR3 is made up of 14 amino acids. Trimming cost V 7 bases and J 4 bases; bases outside gene matches: 7. CDR3 DNA: TGTGCCAGCGGCCCGGGGGGGCTTTACAATGAGCAGTTCTTC. It translates to CASGPGGLYNEQFF.

This chain links TRBV30 with TRBJ2-7; 8 bases align to TRBD1. J gave up 2 bases and V 4 bases, and 7 bases lay outside the gene matches. This CDR3 has 14 residues. Germline V gene data show CDR1 as GTSNPN and CDR2 as SVGIG (reference sequence). The chain's CDR3 is CAWNMGQATYEQYF. CDR3 sequence (DNA): TGTGCCTGGAATATGGGACAGGCAACCTACGAGCAGTACTTC. The variable domain in full, with the rest retrieved from reference TRBV30 and TRBJ2-7, is SQTIHQWPATLVQPVGSPLSLECTVEGTSNPNLYWYRQAAGRGLQLLFYSVGIGQISSEVPQNLSASRPQDRQFILSSKKLLLSDSGFYLCAWNMGQATYEQYFGPGTRLTVT.

The DNA for the CDR3 is TGTGCCAGCAGCTTGGCTAGCGGGTACAATGAGCAGTTCTTC. Residues: CASSLASGYNEQFF. V and J are TRBV5-6 and TRBJ2-1; 8 bases line up with TRBD2. V was clipped by 0 bases and J by 4 bases; unmatched bases: 0. CDR1 SGHDT and CDR2 YYEEEE come from the germline V gene. The CDR3 has 14 residues.